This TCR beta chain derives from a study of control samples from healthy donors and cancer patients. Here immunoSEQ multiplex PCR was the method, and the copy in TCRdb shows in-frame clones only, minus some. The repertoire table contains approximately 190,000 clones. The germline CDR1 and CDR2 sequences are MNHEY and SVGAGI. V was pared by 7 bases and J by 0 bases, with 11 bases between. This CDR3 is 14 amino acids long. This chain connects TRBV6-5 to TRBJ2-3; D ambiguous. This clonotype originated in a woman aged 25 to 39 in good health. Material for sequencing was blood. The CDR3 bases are TGTGCCAGCACCCGGCGTACTAGCACAGATACGCAGTATTTT. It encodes CASTRRTSTDTQYF.